Given below is one T cell receptor beta chain in context. The data derive from a study of cytomegalovirus exposure and HLA in healthy donors. Primers: 60 Vbeta forward and 13 Jbeta reverse. TCRdb's table, derived via immunoSEQ multiplex PCR, lists solely in-frame clones and lacks some. This table holds about 160,000 clones, around four fifths found once. CDR3 length equals 13 residues. Looked up from germline, CDR1 is SQVTM and CDR2 is ANQGSEA. V was cut by 7 bases and J by 0 bases, with 9 bases left in between. This TCR derives from a woman under 40 in good health and CMV-seronegative. The chain combines TRBV29-1 with TRBJ2-2; D ambiguous. Sample: PBMCs. CDR3 protein: CSGYITNTGELFF. CDR3 coding DNA: TGCAGCGGTTATATAACGAACACCGGGGAGCTGTTTTTT.